What follows describes a single TCR beta chain. The data are from a study of OX40 agonist ivuxolimab in advanced cancers. On the study more broadly: Patients were dosed intravenously with ivuxolimab at 0.01 to 10 mg/kg every 2 weeks. Partial responses were achieved by three patients, one with hepatocellular carcinoma and two with cutaneous melanoma.

TCRdb's copy holds only in-frame clones and misses some; the assay was immunoSEQ multiplex PCR. The sample holds about 41,000 clones, around four fifths seen once. Trimming pared 3 bases from V and 4 bases from J, leaving 13 bases between. The CDR3 has 14 amino acids. Germline V gene lookup returns CDR1 SGDLS and CDR2 YYNGEE. The receptor comes from an adult with an advanced solid tumor such as melanoma, head and neck, liver or kidney cancer. The V gene is TRBV9, the J gene TRBJ1-2; no firm D call. The sample consisted of CD4+ or CD8+ T cells sorted from blood, taken in a trial of the OX40 agonist ivuxolimab. The CDR3 spells CASSAADPSYGYTF. The CDR3 DNA reads TGTGCCAGCAGCGCGGCCGATCCCTCCTATGGCTACACCTTC.